A selection of T cell receptor beta chains follows, all from one sample in a study of OX40 agonist ivuxolimab in advanced cancers. Libraries were prepared by immunoSEQ multiplex PCR; TCRdb keeps only in-frame clonotypes and omits some of them. This sample has 95,000 to 150,000 clones, with around 93% found just once. Source: CD4+ or CD8+ T cells sorted from blood, taken in a trial of the OX40 agonist ivuxolimab. All receptors derive from an adult with an advanced solid tumor such as melanoma, head and neck, liver or kidney cancer. Each CDR3 is given with its conserved first and last residue. The order of the fields is V gene, clone size, CDR3 length, CDR3 protein. Only some rows state a clone size, as once, few, many or a class for expanded clones.

>TRBV4-1|.|17
CASSLGGGGGRVNEQFF
>TRBV19|.|13
CATGATLGQPQHF
>TRBV5-1|.|15
CASSPSTGTNYEQYF
>TRBV7-3|.|16
CASSQTGGAMIEKLFF
>TRBV11-1|.|14
CASSLELGGETQYF
>TRBV18|.|14
CASSSAIHRYEQYF
>TRBV11-3|.|14
CASSFRSGAYEQYF
>TRBV7-2|.|16
CASSPEQGRGIIAQHF
>TRBV19|.|14
CASSIAGEGNEQFF
>TRBV28|once|14
CASSQTGKLDEQYF
>TRBV2|.|13
CASGTLAKNIQYF
>TRBV19|.|14
CASSTTGVGNTIYF
>TRBV6-5|.|15
CASSRPQGSTDTQYF
>TRBV11-3|.|15
CASSLSYGAYNEQFF
>TRBV15|.|18
CATSSTPRFGGSGETQYF
>TRBV10-1|.|18
CASNESGGPKINSYEQYF
>TRBV7-9|.|14
CASSLTAGEETQYF
>TRBV9|.|14
CASNELDSGNTIYF
>TRBV28|once|13
CASSFGQNYGYTF
>TRBV6-5|.|15
CASRQTGTAVHEQYF
>TRBV19|.|15
CASSISESSGNTIYF
>TRBV18|.|15
CASSLPGTVNNEQFF
>TRBV4-2|.|16
CASSTISGPSTDTQYF
>TRBV11-2|once|15
CASSYGTGTSQPQHF
>TRBV4-1|.|18
CASSQDSGRLSSYNEQFF
>TRBV6-6|.|14
CASSLGGSSYEQYF
>TRBV7-9|.|18
CASSLSGRGATGNQPQHF
>TRBV29-1|.|15
CSVEVRPRVKQPQHF
>TRBV5-5|.|15
CASSSGQGTGYGYTF
>TRBV15|.|14
CATSRDRSGSEQYF
>TRBV19|.|16
CASSRNRDRENSPLHF
>TRBV11-2|.|16
CASSSLGEARGETQYF
>TRBV5-1|few|12
CASSKDWDVYTF
>TRBV28|.|15
CASTRAAGISDEQFF
>TRBV19|.|14
CASSIGTANYGYTF
>TRBV6-5|.|14
CASWRGLENTEAFF
>TRBV9|.|16
CASSERGDAVNYGYTF
>TRBV7-9|few|13
CASSPGGPYEQYF
>TRBV28|once|13
CASSFTGSTEAFF
>TRBV4-3|.|14
CASSQDGRGDEQFF
>TRBV27|.|15
CASSPLTGPPSPLHF
>TRBV18|.|16
CASSPIGTSGRHTQYF
>TRBV19|few|13
CASSRQGYQPQHF
>TRBV6-6|.|13
CASSYAEVETQYF
>TRBV6-1|.|13
CASMRDSQETQYF
>TRBV28|.|15
CASSLEGIGNYGYTF
>TRBV2|.|14
CASSQGRTNEKLFF
>TRBV6-5|once|15
CASRIRDRGTYEQYF
>TRBV29-1|.|16
CSVEDHRTRRPETQYF